The subject of this entry is one T cell receptor beta chain. This sample stems from a study of cytomegalovirus exposure and HLA in healthy donors. This table comes from immunoSEQ multiplex PCR, and its TCRdb copy is limited to in-frame clones, with some not included. The sample carries tens of thousands of clones, about 89% recorded once. The V and J ends lost 3 bases and 4 bases, in that order; junction bases with no gene match: 6. The CDR3 runs to 15 residues. CDR1 is LGHNA and CDR2 is YSLEER in the germline V gene. V usage is TRBV4-3 and J usage is TRBJ2-3; 8 bases map to TRBD2. The specimen sequenced was PBMCs. The clonotype originates from a young man in good health and CMV-seronegative. As DNA, the CDR3 is TGCGCCAGCAGCCATGGACTAGCTTCCGCAGATACGCAGTATTTT. Its translation is CASSHGLASADTQYF.